The TCR beta chain under discussion was sequenced for a study of T cell responses to AZD1222 COVID-19 vaccine (dated by TCRdb to the early 2020s). Background for the entire study: TCR sequencing was performed for roughly 240 trial participants, of whom about 210 were given two doses of AZD1222 and approximately 25 were given two doses of MenACWY control vaccine. Trial participants were enrolled into age subgroups of 18-55, 56-69 and 70-plus years, which contained about 160, 30 and 59 TCR-sequenced participants, respectively. Findings and caveats that apply to the study as a whole: After two AZD1222 doses, spike-specific TCR breadth and depth were significantly higher than at day 0 and than in MenACWY recipients. The whole spike protein was spanned by vaccine-associated CD4 TCRs, and dominant responses were seen in regions 160-218 and 743-854. Conclusions about previously exposed vaccinees were limited because only six AZD1222 recipients were SARS-CoV-2 seropositive at baseline. The 56-69-year group was small, and its depth increase did not reach significance, likely because of low power. Epitopes outside the regions mutated in the B.1.351 and B.1.1.7 variants were reportedly recognized by nearly half of the unique spike-specific TCRs. Participants were mostly white British and included more females than males, and it was suggested by the authors that clonal diversity may have been underestimated. Because no day 14 peak-response samples were available, repertoires were characterized only after the peak T cell response.

The CDR3 regions of human TCRbeta chains were analyzed by immunosequencing. Turning to the authors' computational methods: Repertoire TCRs were matched against a reference library of SARS-CoV-2-specific TCRs generated with the MIRA antigen-specificity platform. Breadth meant the fraction of unique TCRs that were SARS-CoV-2-associated, whereas depth meant the fraction of total T cells that were SARS-CoV-2-associated. Each spike-specific TCR was assigned to its reactive spike region and to a CD4 or CD8 class using the MIRA data. Log10-transformed breadth and depth values were compared by one-way ANOVA with Sidak's multiple comparisons tests. The source is immuneACCESS, and TCRdb retained only in-frame sequences with V and J called. Part of the clones is not carried over; for the studies checked, unresolved V genes explain less than half of this, and the remainder is unexplained. Clonal size and the V and J genes are those of that table, whereas D and trimming came from the DNA. This sample holds 65,000 to 95,000 clones; around 92% were observed only once. Roughly 6.8% of the sample comes from the top ten.

From its cysteine to its phenylalanine, the CDR3 spans 14 amino acids. Only the CDR3 DNA stays, 42 bases, in frame from base 1. V has 3 bases trimmed and J has 3 bases trimmed; junction bases matching no gene number 2. The germline V gene gives CDR1 as SGDLS and CDR2 as YYNGEE. Taken with the paper, the label for time point translates to: baseline before first vaccination. Per the publication, the treatment or condition label means: meningococcal conjugate vaccine given as trial control. Vaccinee samples came from UK trials COV001 and COV002, including a single-blind randomized controlled phase 2/3 trial of AZD1222 (ChAdOx1 nCoV-19) in healthy adults. For TCRbeta chain sequencing, PBMC samples were collected from trial participants at day 0 and at day 28 after the second dose. Concerning this clone itself: Its cognate antigen has yet to be identified. Base qualities are not recorded, but no much larger clone differs from it by a single base.

The chain is made from TRBV9 and TRBJ2-7; 11 of the junction bases match TRBD1. Here the sequenced sample was peripheral blood, taken on day 0 of MenACWY control vaccination. The TCR originated in an adult in good health. The nucleotide sequence reads TGTGCCAGCAGCGCCGGGACAGGGGGCTACGAGCAGTACTTC. The encoded protein is CASSAGTGGYEQYF.